These T cell receptor beta chains were read from a single sample in a study of blood T cell repertoires in COVID-19. Profiling relied on immunoSEQ multiplex PCR, and the TCRdb table lists in-frame clones only, not all of them. The sample has 350,000 to 450,000 clones; more than 85% are singletons. Sequences were obtained from PBMCs or T cells enriched from blood (not recorded which). Source of these receptors: a woman aged 40-49 years who had been exposed to COVID-19. Both conserved end residues are part of each CDR3. Each record gives: J gene, clone size, V gene, D gene, CDR3 DNA, CDR3 protein. The D gene is left open where the match is weak. Where a row states a size, it is once, few, many or the class of an expanded clone; other rows omit it.

>TRBJ2-1|NA|TRBV5-6|NA
TGTGCCAGCAGCTTGGATAGCGAACCTAATGAGCAGTTCTTC
CASSLDSEPNEQFF
>TRBJ1-2|NA|TRBV18|NA
TGTGCCAGCTCAAATCTGGGCCAGGGTTCGGGCTATGGCTACACCTTC
CASSNLGQGSGYGYTF
>TRBJ1-2|few|TRBV19|TRBD1
TGTGCCAGCACGGGGGCCGGGACAGGGAAGGTCTATGGCTACACCTTC
CASTGAGTGKVYGYTF
>TRBJ2-2|once|TRBV9|TRBD2
TGTGCCAGCAGCGCTCCGGGACTAGACACCGGGGAGCTGTTTTTT
CASSAPGLDTGELFF
>TRBJ1-5|NA|TRBV7-8|NA
TGTGCCAGCAGCTTCGTGTCCGGCGTCGGGCAGCCCCAGCATTTT
CASSFVSGVGQPQHF
>TRBJ1-1|NA|TRBV19|TRBD1
TGTGCCAGTAGTATCGGGACAGGAAGGGGGCTGAACACTGAAGCTTTCTTT
CASSIGTGRGLNTEAFF
>TRBJ2-7|NA|TRBV19|TRBD2
TGTGCCAGTAGTATGAACAGCGGGGTGTACTACGAGCAGTACTTC
CASSMNSGVYYEQYF
>TRBJ1-2|NA|TRBV4-1|TRBD1
TGCGCCAGCACCCGACAGGGGGCCCGGGTTCATGGCTACACCTTC
CASTRQGARVHGYTF
>TRBJ1-1|once|TRBV18|NA
TGTGCCAGCTCACCCTCGGGGAACACTGAAGCTTTCTTT
CASSPSGNTEAFF
>TRBJ2-7|NA|TRBV5-1|NA
TGCGCCAGCAGCTTGGATGGGGGGAGCGACGAGCAGTACTTC
CASSLDGGSDEQYF
>TRBJ2-7|NA|TRBV30|NA
TGTGCCTGGAGGCCGGGGAGGACTCTCTACGAGCAGTACTTC
CAWRPGRTLYEQYF